Listed here are 22 T cell receptor beta chains from one sample, sequenced in a study of control samples from healthy donors and cancer patients (dated by TCRdb to the early 2020s). Libraries were constructed by the immunoSEQ multiplex PCR assay. Imported from immuneACCESS, the table was reduced by TCRdb to in-frame sequences with V and J called. These copies leave out some clones; in studies compared against another copy, an unresolved V gene accounts for under half, and the cause of the remainder is not known. For this sample there are some 130,000 clones; 80% to 95% appear just once. The leading ten clones occupy roughly 2.7% of the sample. Sequenced sample: blood. The receptors were sampled from a man in his forties in good health.

The chain carries TRBV7-2 and TRBJ1-1, with 8 positions matching TRBD1. CDR3 length equals 14 residues. V lost 4 bases to trimming and J lost 10 bases; unmatched junction nucleotides: 11. The germline gives CDR1 SGHTA, CDR2 FQGNSA. The CDR3 region is CASSYPRDRLRAFF. CDR3 sequence (DNA): TGTGCCAGCAGCTACCCTCGGGACAGGCTTCGAGCTTTCTTT.

The chain carries TRBV24-1 and TRBJ2-3; D call uncertain. CDR1 is KGHDR and CDR2 is SFDVKD in the germline V gene. Trimming left V 3 bases short and J 4 bases short, with 13 bases between. The CDR3 is 15 amino acids. CDR3 nucleotides: TGTGCCACCAGTGATCGAAGCGTCCTTGCAGATACGCAGTATTTT. This gives the protein CATSDRSVLADTQYF.

The CDR3 sequence is CASYSRGGEKLFF. The DNA of the CDR3 is TGTGCCAGCTACTCTCGGGGTGGGGAAAAACTGTTTTTT. The V call is TRBV28, the J call TRBJ1-4; D not certain. Germline V gives CDR1 MDHEN, CDR2 SYDVKM. The V end was cut by 8 bases, the J end by 8 bases, with 15 bases between. The CDR3 extends over 13 amino acids.

The chain joins TRBV9 to TRBJ2-6; D perhaps matches TRBD1 (7 bases). The CDR3 covers 17 residues. Between the trimmed V and J ends, which lost 3 bases and 0 bases, there was a span of 13 bases. Germline values: CDR1 SGDLS, CDR2 YYNGEE. The CDR3: CASSEGGQHSGANVLTF. In nucleotides, the CDR3 is TGTGCCAGCAGCGAGGGGGGACAGCACTCTGGGGCCAACGTCCTGACTTTC.

The chain links TRBV6-5 to TRBJ2-1, with 8 bases matching TRBD2. V lost 7 bases, J lost 1 base, and 6 bases stayed unmatched. Germline-derived CDR1 and CDR2 are MNHEY and SVGAGI. The CDR3 covers 15 residues. The CDR3, as DNA: TGTGCCAGCATCAGGCCGGGAGGGTCCTACAATGAGCAGTTCTTC. Protein sequence: CASIRPGGSYNEQFF.

This chain uses TRBV5-5 with TRBJ2-3; D ambiguous. This CDR3 region has 17 residues. The V end lost 0 bases, the J end lost 4 bases, and 18 bases lay between the germline ends. Per the germline V gene, CDR1 is SGHKS and CDR2 is YYEKEE (reference sequence). The CDR3 DNA sequence: TGTGCCAGCAGCTTGGCCGCCGGGCCAGCAGCCGCAGATACGCAGTATTTT. Its translation: CASSLAAGPAAADTQYF.

CDR3 in DNA: TGTGCCAGCAGGCCGTGGGGGACAGGGGGTAACTCTAACTATGGCTACACCTTC. Protein sequence: CASRPWGTGGNSNYGYTF. J is TRBJ1-2 and V is TRBV2; 11 bases are a match to TRBD1. The CDR3 length is 18 residues. Germline-derived CDR1 and CDR2 are SNHLY and FYNNEI. Losses at the gene ends were 6 bases for V and 0 bases for J; bases not matched to a gene: 12.

The chain is built from TRBV3-1 (or the pseudogene TRBV3-2) and TRBJ2-3; the match to TRBD1 covers 9 bases. CDR1 is LGHDT, CDR2 YNNKEL, per germline (reference sequence). The V gene end was trimmed by 4 bases and the J gene end by 4 bases; junction bases not matched to a gene: 9. There are 16 residues in the CDR3. CDR3 sequence (DNA): TGTGCCAGCAGCCCCGGGGACAGGGTAGGGGCAGATACGCAGTATTTT. As protein: CASSPGDRVGADTQYF.

The V call is TRBV19, the J call TRBJ2-3; D may correspond to TRBD1 or TRBD2 (5 bases each). The CDR3 is 15 amino acids. The ends were cut back, 9 bases at V and 1 base at J, with 17 bases in the middle. The germline gives CDR1 LNHDA, CDR2 SQIVND (reference sequence). The CDR3 is CASHPGAAGTDTQYF. CDR3 bases: TGTGCCAGCCATCCCGGGGCAGCGGGCACAGATACGCAGTATTTT.

Here the CDR3 reads CAWSVRRTGGTEAFF. The DNA of the CDR3 is TGTGCCTGGAGTGTTAGACGGACAGGGGGCACTGAAGCTTTCTTT. This chain joins TRBV30 and TRBJ1-1, with 10 bases matching TRBD1. Germline lookup yields CDR1 GTSNPN and CDR2 SVGIG (reference sequence). CDR3 size: 15 residues. Unmatched junction bases numbered 5, after V lost 0 bases and J lost 4 bases.

The chain carries TRBV4-2 and TRBJ1-1; 7 bases align to TRBD1. The CDR3 is 18 residues long. Germline values: CDR1 LGHNA, CDR2 YNFKEQ. Unmatched junction bases numbered 14, after V lost 0 bases and J lost 4 bases. The DNA for the CDR3 is TGTGCCAGCAGCCAAGAAAAGGATGACAGGGTTTGGGGCACTGAAGCTTTCTTT. The encoded protein is CASSQEKDDRVWGTEAFF.

V and J are TRBV4-2 and TRBJ1-4; D uncertain. This CDR3 is built from 15 residues. V dropped 4 bases and J dropped 1 base, with 10 bases sitting between them. The V gene's germline CDR1 is LGHNA and CDR2 YNFKEQ. The CDR3 is CASSRPGGTNEKLFF. The CDR3 coding sequence is TGTGCCAGCAGCCGGCCCGGAGGAACTAATGAAAAACTGTTTTTT.

The chain employs TRBV6-1 and TRBJ2-3, with D perhaps TRBD2 (6 bases). The germline V gene encodes CDR1 MNHNS and CDR2 SASEGT. The CDR3 covers 15 residues. The V end was cut by 2 bases, the J end by 4 bases, with 13 bases between. CDR3 region: CASSEWQTGADTQYF. The DNA of the CDR3 is TGTGCCAGCAGTGAATGGCAGACGGGGGCAGATACGCAGTATTTT.

This sequence joins TRBV29-1 and TRBJ2-2; 11 positions match TRBD2. This CDR3 comprises 15 residues. The V gene end was trimmed by 4 bases and the J gene end by 6 bases; junction bases not matched to a gene: 7. Per germline, CDR1 SQVTM and CDR2 ANQGSEA. CDR3: CSVVASGGQAGELFF. CDR3 bases: TGCAGCGTTGTGGCTAGCGGGGGGCAAGCCGGGGAGCTGTTTTTT.

The chain employs TRBV7-2 and TRBJ1-2; D is perhaps TRBD1 (5 bases). The germline V gene has CDR1 SGHTA and CDR2 FQGNSA. V was pared by 2 bases and J by 5 bases, with 18 bases between. The CDR3 runs 16 residues. CDR3 bases: TGTGCCAGCAGCTTAAATCCCGGTGGGGCTGGTTATGGCTACACCTTC. Amino acid sequence: CASSLNPGGAGYGYTF.

V usage is TRBV5-1 and J usage is TRBJ1-4, with D tentatively TRBD1 (6 bases). The V end lost 1 base, the J end lost 2 bases, and 15 bases lay between the germline ends. The CDR3 contains 17 residues. Germline assignment: CDR1 SGHRS and CDR2 YFSETQ. The CDR3 coding sequence is TGCGCCAGCAGCTTGTCGATCGTTGGACAGACTAATGAAAAACTGTTTTTT. Its translation is CASSLSIVGQTNEKLFF.

The CDR3 sequence is CASSLGASGRTDTQYF. The DNA for the CDR3 is TGTGCCAGCAGCTTAGGGGCTAGCGGCCGCACAGATACGCAGTATTTT. V usage is TRBV11-2 and J usage is TRBJ2-3; 7 nucleotides align to TRBD2. Trimming removed 1 base from V and 1 base from J; junction bases left unmatched: 5. Per germline, CDR1 SGHAT and CDR2 FQNNGV. CDR3 length equals 16 residues.

The chain is built from TRBV18 and TRBJ1-4, with TRBD1 matching over 8 bases. V lost 2 bases and J lost 8; bases outside the gene matches: 4. CDR1 and CDR2 (germline): KGHSH, LQKENI. CDR3 length: 14 residues. The CDR3 bases are TGTGCCAGCTCACCAAGGACAGGGAACGAAAAACTGTTTTTT. Protein sequence: CASSPRTGNEKLFF.

CDR3 loop: CASSASTLIYGYTF. The CDR3 DNA follows: TGTGCCAGCAGTGCGTCGACTCTAATCTATGGCTACACCTTC. The J gene is TRBJ1-2, the V gene TRBV28; D unresolved. With 5 bases removed from V and 4 bases from J, the gap between germline ends came to 14 bases. The CDR3 loop spans 14 amino acids. Germline V CDR1 and CDR2: MDHEN, SYDVKM.

The rearrangement links TRBV28 to TRBJ1-1; TRBD1 is a possible D gene (6 bases). This CDR3 spans 11 amino acids. With 7 bases removed from V and 11 bases from J, the gap between germline ends came to 14 bases. From germline, CDR1 is MDHEN and CDR2 SYDVKM. CDR3 protein: CASTSGGLAFF. The CDR3 nucleotides are TGTGCCAGCACCTCGGGGGGGCTGGCTTTCTTT.

The CDR3 region has the DNA TGTGCCAGTAGTATAAACCAGAACACTGAAGCTTTCTTT. Translation gives CASSINQNTEAFF. The chain links TRBV19 to TRBJ1-1; D is undetermined. The CDR3 totals 13 residues. V was shortened by 2 bases and J by 1 base, with 5 bases between the two germline ends. The germline V gene encodes CDR1 LNHDA and CDR2 SQIVND (reference sequence).

This chain connects TRBV5-4 to TRBJ1-5; 11 bases map to TRBD1. The CDR3 length is 17 residues. The germline V gene has CDR1 SGHNT and CDR2 YYREEE (reference sequence). V lost 6 bases, J lost 2 bases, and 10 bases stayed unmatched. CDR3 in DNA: TGTGCCAGCATCGGGGACAGGGGGACCCGAGGCAATCAGCCCCAGCATTTT. Its translation is CASIGDRGTRGNQPQHF.